A single sample gave rise to the 22 T cell receptor beta chains below, sequenced in a study of T cell clonality in common variable immunodeficiency. The data were produced by immunoSEQ multiplex PCR, yet TCRdb's version contains in-frame clones alone and is incomplete. The sample holds about 42,000 clones, and no clone turns up only once. What was sequenced was peripheral blood mononuclear cells. All receptors derive from a person between 18 and 75 years old in good health.

This clone has ten or more counts. The DNA ends 3 residues before the CDR3 does, and the rest of the CDR3 is filled in from the germline J gene. This chain joins TRBV5-1 and TRBJ2-3; 11 bases match TRBD2. CDR1 is SGHRS, CDR2 YFSETQ, per germline. The CDR3 has 18 residues. The junction had 6 bases not matched to a gene; V was cut back by 0 bases and J by 0 bases. CDR3 DNA (partial): TGCGCCAGCAGCTTGGCGGGCTTAGCGGGAGGGAGCACAGATACG. Protein product: CASSLAGLAGGSTDT. The full CDR3 sequence reads CASSLAGLAGGSTDTQYF.

This clone was observed at least ten times. An end of the junction does not agree with germline; a read error may underlie this. Read coverage stops 3 residues before the CDR3 terminus; the germline J gene supplies the remainder. The genes are TRBV7-7 and TRBJ2-7; D ambiguous. CDR3 length equals 14 residues. The germline V gene encodes CDR1 SSHAT and CDR2 FNYEAQ (reference sequence). Partial CDR3 DNA: TGTGCTAGCACCTTCTCTGACTGTTCCTACGAG. It is translated as CASTFSDCSYE. Given in full, the CDR3 is CASTFSDCSYEQYF.

This clone was detected a few times. The DNA ends 3 residues before the CDR3 does, and the rest of the CDR3 is filled in from the germline J gene. This rearrangement joins TRBV7-8 to TRBJ1-6, with D maybe TRBD1 (5 bases). V gave up 3 bases and J gave up 6 bases, with 12 bases separating them. The CDR3 has 15 amino acids. CDR1 SGHVS and CDR2 FQNEAQ come from the germline V gene. The sequenced CDR3 bases are TGTGCCAGCAGCTTTTTGGGGCCTGGTAATTCACCC. Translating it yields CASSFLGPGNSP. The full CDR3 is CASSFLGPGNSPLHF.

As for this clone: The CDR3 extends 3 residues past the end of the read, so its final part is completed from the germline J gene. The gene calls are TRBV20-1 and TRBJ2-7, with 13 bases lining up with TRBD2. V gave up 5 bases and J gave up 5 bases; unmatched junction bases: 6. The CDR3 has 14 residues. CDR1 and CDR2 from the germline V gene are DFQATT and SNEGSKA (reference sequence). The sequenced part of the CDR3 DNA is TGCAGTGCTGTCGACGGGACTAGCGGGAACGAG. This gives the protein CSAVDGTSGNE. The CDR3 as a whole reads CSAVDGTSGNEQYF.

This clone was counted many times. The CDR3 is CATSDSTHYEQYF. Partial CDR3 DNA: TGTGCCACCTCGGACAGCACCCACTACGAG. The chain links TRBV28 to TRBJ2-7; TRBD1 might be the D (6 bases). The CDR3 goes on 3 residues after the read ends, and that part is filled in from the germline J gene. V lost 10 bases to trimming and J lost 3 bases, with 16 bases between them. CDR1 MDHEN and CDR2 SYDVKM come from the germline V gene. The CDR3 contains 13 residues.

This clone occurred many times. The sequence runs out 3 residues before the end of the CDR3; the remainder is reconstructed from the germline J gene. The V and J genes are TRBV19 and TRBJ2-7, with a weak D call TRBD1 (5 bases). CDR1 and CDR2 (germline): LNHDA, SQIVND (reference sequence). Between the trimmed V and J ends, which lost 3 bases and 4 bases, there was a span of 10 bases. The CDR3 totals 13 residues. CDR3 bases read: TGTGCCAGTAGTATCAGGGATCGATACGAG. Translating gives CASSIRDRYE. The full CDR3 sequence reads CASSIRDRYEQYF.

Ten or more counts support this clone. The read ends 3 residues early relative to the CDR3; the germline J gene fills the gap. The chain recombines TRBV19 with TRBJ2-1; 10 bases match TRBD1. CDR1 and CDR2 (germline): LNHDA, SQIVND (reference sequence). The CDR3 is made up of 16 amino acids. Losses at the gene ends were 6 bases for V and 6 bases for J; bases not matched to a gene: 11. CDR3 DNA, as far as it was read: TGTGCCAGTAGCATTTCCGGGACAGGGGCCCTCAATGAG. It encodes CASSISGTGALNE. The complete CDR3 reads CASSISGTGALNEQFF.

This clone was picked up many times. A junction end diverges from the germline sequence, so it may reflect a read error. Sequencing ends 3 residues short of the CDR3 end; the germline J gene provides the rest. The chain combines TRBV7-7 with TRBJ1-2; 12 bases are a match to TRBD1. The CDR3 covers 16 residues. From germline, CDR1 is SSHAT and CDR2 FNYEAQ (reference sequence). Partial CDR3 DNA: TGTGCTAGCAGCTTAGAGGGACAGGGGGCATCCTATGGC. It encodes CASSLEGQGASYG. The whole CDR3 protein reads CASSLEGQGASYGYTF.

Ten or more counts support this clone. The DNA read from the CDR3 is TGCAGTGCTAGTGGACGATCGACTAAGGGAGATACG. Encoded protein: CSASGRSTKGDT. The whole CDR3 is CSASGRSTKGDTQYF. The genes are TRBV20-1 and TRBJ2-3, with a possible D match to TRBD2 (5 bases). The CDR3 end lies 3 residues beyond the end of the read and is filled in from the germline J gene. This CDR3 region has 15 residues. CDR1 and CDR2 (germline): DFQATT, SNEGSKA (reference sequence). V was pared by 3 bases and J by 5 bases, with 18 bases between.

This clone was seen many times. The read gets to within 3 residues of the CDR3 end, and the germline J gene fills in the rest. The chain has TRBV7-2 and TRBJ2-7; no clear D gene. The CDR3 totals 11 residues. V was clipped by 4 bases and J by 6 bases, with 7 bases between them. Germline V gene lookup returns CDR1 SGHTA and CDR2 FQGNSA. CDR3 DNA (partial): TGTGCCAGCAGCTGGTTCGGCGAG. Translation gives CASSWFGE. The full-length CDR3 reads as CASSWFGEQYF.

Many counts were recorded for this clone. The CDR3 end is not reached by the read, which stops 3 residues before it; the germline J gene fills it in. J is TRBJ2-2 and V is TRBV29-1; tentative D call: TRBD2 (7 bases). V shed 6 bases and J shed 6 bases, with 20 bases lying between them. Germline V gives CDR1 SQVTM, CDR2 ANQGSEA. The CDR3 length is 15 residues. The CDR3 sequence is CSVHQGGRGSGELFF. The CDR3 DNA, read in part, is TGCAGCGTCCACCAGGGTGGGAGGGGGTCCGGGGAG.

This clone was detected many times. With the read ending 3 residues before the CDR3 end, the germline J gene is used to fill in that end. This chain links TRBV5-1 with TRBJ2-2; D remains unclear. Germline V gives CDR1 SGHRS, CDR2 YFSETQ. V lost 3 bases to trimming and J lost 0 bases, with 12 bases between them. CDR3 length equals 16 residues. The part of the CDR3 DNA that was read is TGCGCCAGCAGCTCCGGGTATAAGGCGAACACCGGGGAG. Amino acid sequence: CASSSGYKANTGE. The full-length CDR3 reads as CASSSGYKANTGELFF. The full variable domain, completed using reference TRBV5-1 and TRBJ2-2, is KAGVTQTPRYLIKTRGQQVTLSCSPISGHRSVSWYQQTPGQGLQFLFEYFSETQRNKGNFPGRFSGRQFSNSRSEMNVSTLELGDSALYLCASSSGYKANTGELFFGEGSRLTVL.

This clone was observed at least ten times. Read data end 3 residues before the CDR3 end; the end is taken from the germline J gene. This rearrangement joins TRBV20-1 to TRBJ1-2, with 8 bases identical to TRBD1. CDR3 size: 13 residues. Germline CDR1 DFQATT, CDR2 SNEGSKA (reference sequence). With V trimmed by 6 bases and J by 6 bases, 9 bases remained unmatched. The chain's CDR3 is CSAYRRGLDGYTF. The sequenced CDR3 bases are TGCAGTGCATATCGCAGGGGGCTGGATGGC.

Ten or more counts support this clone. The read ends 3 residues before the CDR3 terminus; that terminus is restored from the germline J gene. The rearrangement joins TRBV7-3 to TRBJ2-3, with 16 bases aligning to TRBD2. There are 18 residues in the CDR3. Germline V gives CDR1 SGHTA, CDR2 FQGTGA. J lost 4 bases, V lost 5 bases, and 9 bases had no gene match. CDR3 amino acids: CASSITGTSGRGSDTQYF. The sequenced part of the CDR3 DNA is TGTGCCAGCAGCATCACCGGGACTAGCGGGAGGGGCTCAGATACG.

In this sample, this clone turned up many times. Sequencing ends 3 residues short of the CDR3 end; the germline J gene provides the rest. The chain carries TRBV7-3 and TRBJ2-2, with 9 bases lining up with TRBD1. The V and J ends lost 4 bases and 5 bases, in that order; junction bases with no gene match: 8. CDR1 and CDR2 from the germline V gene are SGHTA and FQGTGA. The CDR3 covers 16 residues. CDR3 region: CASSSSGTGWTGELFF. CDR3 bases read: TGTGCCAGCAGCTCATCCGGGACAGGGTGGACCGGGGAG.

This clone was observed many times. The covered CDR3 bases are TGCAGTGCTCCTCGAACTAGCGGATACAATGAG. This gives the protein CSAPRTSGYNE. The whole CDR3 protein reads CSAPRTSGYNEQFF. V usage is TRBV20-1 and J usage is TRBJ2-1; 8 positions agree with TRBD2. The read ends 3 residues before the CDR3 terminus; that terminus is restored from the germline J gene. This CDR3 spans 14 amino acids. Germline V gene data show CDR1 as DFQATT and CDR2 as SNEGSKA (reference sequence). V was clipped by 5 bases and J by 4 bases; unmatched bases: 7.

This clone was recorded at least ten times. The CDR3 end is not reached by the read, which stops 3 residues before it; the germline J gene fills it in. This chain links TRBV5-4 with TRBJ1-3; perhaps TRBD1 as D (6 bases). The germline CDR1 and CDR2 sequences are SGHNT and YYREEE (reference sequence). The CDR3 contains 16 residues. Trimming removed 0 bases from V and 4 bases from J, with 14 bases in between. CDR3: CASSLGGHKAGNTIYF. The sequenced part of the CDR3 DNA is TGTGCCAGCAGCTTGGGGGGACACAAAGCAGGAAACACC.

The sample holds many counts of this clone. The CDR3 spells CASSLTGGEQYF. The covered CDR3 bases are TGTGCCAGCAGCTTGACAGGGGGCGAG. This sequence joins TRBV7-9 and TRBJ2-7; 9 nucleotides agree with TRBD1. The read ends 3 residues before the CDR3 terminus; that terminus is restored from the germline J gene. V lost 3 bases and J lost 6; bases outside the gene matches: 0. The V gene's germline CDR1 is SEHNR and CDR2 FQNEAQ (reference sequence). The CDR3 contains 12 residues.

This clone was seen many times. The CDR3 end lies 3 residues beyond the end of the read and is filled in from the germline J gene. The gene calls are TRBV20-1 and TRBJ1-5; maybe TRBD1 (5 bases). The germline V gene has CDR1 DFQATT and CDR2 SNEGSKA (reference sequence). The V end was cut by 5 bases, the J end by 0 bases, with 11 bases between. The CDR3 spans 14 residues. CDR3 residues: CSAPGTNSNQPQHF. The sequenced part of the CDR3 DNA is TGCAGTGCTCCCGGGACTAATAGCAATCAGCCC.

This clone occurred many times. The CDR3 end falls 3 residues outside the read, so it is completed with the germline J gene. V and J are TRBV7-2 and TRBJ2-7, with 9 bases identical to TRBD1. J was trimmed by 3 bases and V by 5 bases; bases with no gene match: 5. Germline loops: CDR1 SGHTA, CDR2 FQGNSA. The length of the CDR3 is 14 residues. The DNA read from the CDR3 is TGTGCCAGCAGCCCAGACAGGGGGGACTACGAG. It translates to CASSPDRGDYE. The entire CDR3 reads CASSPDRGDYEQYF.

This clone was detected many times. One end of the junction fails to match germline, which may point to a read error. The sequence runs out 3 residues before the end of the CDR3; the remainder is reconstructed from the germline J gene. The chain uses TRBV18 and TRBJ2-2; TRBD2 matches at 12 bases. Germline assignment: CDR1 KGHSH and CDR2 LQKENI. The CDR3 is 16 residues long. The sequenced CDR3 bases are TGTGCCAGCTCCCCACTAGCGGGAGGAGAGACCGGGGAG. It specifies CASSPLAGGETGE. The full-length CDR3 reads as CASSPLAGGETGELFF.

This clone was picked up many times. The CDR3 loop reads CASKSNRQVSYEQYF. The sequenced CDR3 bases are TGTGCCAGCAAATCCAACCGGCAGGTCTCCTACGAG. The chain links TRBV2 to TRBJ2-7; D is unclear. The CDR3 extends 3 residues past the end of the read, so its final part is completed from the germline J gene. This CDR3 is built from 15 residues. V lost 7 bases to trimming and J lost 0 bases, with 16 bases between them. Germline values: CDR1 SNHLY, CDR2 FYNNEI.